One and the same sample provided the 18 T cell receptor beta chains below, sequenced in a study of T cell clonality in common variable immunodeficiency. Profiling relied on immunoSEQ multiplex PCR, and the TCRdb table lists in-frame clones only, not all of them. This repertoire lists 25,000 to 30,000 clones without singletons; roughly 3.2% sits in the top ten. These receptors' antigens are unknown. Study-level findings and limits: In common variable immunodeficiency, TCR beta chains reportedly carried fewer deletions and N-nucleotide insertions.

Material: peripheral blood mononuclear cells. The source is a human donor with common variable immunodeficiency.

This clone was observed a few times. CDR3 sequence: CSATLAGRDTDTQYF. Partial CDR3 DNA: TGCAGTGCTACTCTAGCGGGAAGGGACACAGATACG. The chain joins TRBV20-1 to TRBJ2-3; 9 bases are shared with TRBD2. The read ends 3 residues shy of where the CDR3 ends; the end is completed using the germline J gene. Germline V gene lookup returns CDR1 DFQATT and CDR2 SNEGSKA (reference sequence). The CDR3 is made up of 15 amino acids. Unmatched junction bases numbered 7, after V lost 4 bases and J lost 2 bases.

Ten or more counts support this clone. The CDR3 extends 3 residues past the end of the read, so its final part is completed from the germline J gene. The chain uses TRBV28 and TRBJ1-2; TRBD1 matches 9 bases. The V and J ends lost 2 bases and 3 bases, in that order; junction bases with no gene match: 10. Germline assignment: CDR1 MDHEN and CDR2 SYDVKM. This CDR3 region has 17 residues. CDR3 DNA, as far as it was read: TGTGCCAGCAGTTTACTGGTGACAGGGGGTACTGACTATGGC. The encoded protein is CASSLLVTGGTDYG. The entire CDR3 sequence reads CASSLLVTGGTDYGYTF.

This clone was counted between two and nine times. The read halts 3 residues ahead of the CDR3 end, with the missing end drawn from the germline J gene. The rearrangement joins TRBV6-1 to TRBJ2-4; D may be TRBD1 (6 bases). The V gene lost 6 bases and the J gene lost 0 bases, with 18 bases spanning the gap. The CDR3 has 17 amino acids. The germline V gene encodes CDR1 MNHNS and CDR2 SASEGT. The CDR3 spells CASSESTGHIAKNIQYF. CDR3 DNA (partial): TGTGCCAGCAGCGAATCTACAGGGCACATAGCCAAAAACATT.

This clone came up many times. The CDR3 end lies 3 residues beyond the end of the read and is filled in from the germline J gene. This chain links TRBV20-1 with TRBJ2-3, with unresolved D. Germline CDR1 reads DFQATT; CDR2 reads SNEGSKA (reference sequence). CDR3 length equals 13 residues. Trimming took 3 bases from V and 1 from J, leaving 8 bases between them. CDR3 sequence: CSASGQGTDTQYF. The CDR3 bases that were read are TGCAGTGCTAGTGGGCAGGGCACAGATACG.

This clone appeared many times. The CDR3 end falls 3 residues outside the read, so it is completed with the germline J gene. V is TRBV18 and J is TRBJ1-1; D call uncertain. The germline V and J ends were trimmed by 0 bases and 6 bases, with 11 bases remaining between them. Germline V gene data show CDR1 as KGHSH and CDR2 as LQKENI. The CDR3 loop spans 14 amino acids. The CDR3 loop reads CASSPPRANAEAFF. Incomplete CDR3 DNA: TGTGCCAGCTCACCACCTAGAGCCAACGCTGAA.

This clone was seen many times. The read terminates 3 residues before the CDR3 end, so the remaining end is supplied by the germline J gene. The J gene is TRBJ1-1, the V gene TRBV14; D unresolved. CDR3 length: 15 amino acids. Looked up from germline, CDR1 is SGHDN and CDR2 is FVKESK. V was shortened by 1 base and J by 0 bases, with 9 bases between the two germline ends. CDR3 bases read: TGTGCCAGCAGCCAAGGGCCACAGCTGAACACTGAA. Its translation: CASSQGPQLNTE. The complete CDR3 reads CASSQGPQLNTEAFF.

This clone was detected ten times or more. The CDR3 extends 3 residues past the end of the read, so its final part is completed from the germline J gene. The gene calls are TRBV5-6 and TRBJ2-5, with D maybe TRBD1 (7 bases). Trimming left V 5 bases short and J 5 bases short, with 13 bases between. The CDR3 runs to 13 residues. Per germline, CDR1 SGHDT and CDR2 YYEEEE. The CDR3 sequence: CASSPTGRETQYF. The part of the CDR3 DNA that was read is TGTGCCAGCAGTCCGACAGGGAGGGAGACC.

This clone turned up a few times. The read terminates 3 residues ahead of where the CDR3 ends, so the germline J gene completes it. The chain joins TRBV19 to TRBJ2-7; 10 nucleotides line up with TRBD1. CDR1 is LNHDA and CDR2 is SQIVND in the germline V gene (reference sequence). The ends lost 2 bases at V and 5 bases at J; junction bases unmatched: 9. The CDR3 runs 16 residues. The CDR3 spells CASSIYPGTGVHEQYF. The CDR3 bases that were read are TGTGCCAGTAGTATATATCCCGGGACAGGGGTCCACGAG.

The table lists this clone with many counts. The read halts 3 residues ahead of the CDR3 end, with the missing end drawn from the germline J gene. The chain links TRBV12-3 or TRBV12-4 to TRBJ2-7; possibly TRBD2 for D (6 bases). V was clipped by 8 bases and J by 0 bases, with 14 bases between them. The CDR3 consists of 14 residues. The DNA read from the CDR3 is TGTGCCAGCCACCGGGACTCTAGCTCCTACGAG. Its translation: CASHRDSSSYE. The whole CDR3 sequence reads CASHRDSSSYEQYF.

The table lists this clone with many counts. The read ends 3 residues shy of where the CDR3 ends; the end is completed using the germline J gene. This chain joins TRBV5-1 and TRBJ2-5; D possibly corresponds to TRBD1 (6 bases). There are 12 residues in the CDR3. Deletions cut 5 bases from V and 5 bases from J, with 10 bases between. The V gene's germline CDR1 is SGHRS and CDR2 YFSETQ. The CDR3 DNA, read in part, is TGCGCCAGCAGTCCACAGGGCGAGACC. Translated: CASSPQGET. In full, the CDR3 is CASSPQGETQYF.

This clone has at least ten counts. The DNA ends 3 residues before the CDR3 does, and the rest of the CDR3 is filled in from the germline J gene. The genes are TRBV20-1 and TRBJ2-7; D is unclear. With 3 bases removed from V and 6 bases from J, the gap between germline ends came to 9 bases. Germline CDR1 DFQATT, CDR2 SNEGSKA (reference sequence). CDR3 length: 11 amino acids. The part of the CDR3 DNA that was read is TGCAGTGCTAGGAAGGTTCTCGAG. Translated: CSARKVLE. From start to end, the CDR3 is CSARKVLEQYF.

This clone was picked up many times. From the germline J gene comes the end of the CDR3, since the read stops 3 residues before it. This rearrangement joins TRBV29-1 to TRBJ2-1; 12 bases agree with TRBD2. CDR3 length equals 17 residues. The junction had 11 bases not matched to a gene; V was cut back by 4 bases and J by 4 bases. Germline CDR1 is SQVTM and CDR2 is ANQGSEA. The CDR3 bases that were read are TGCAGCGTTGGTCTAGCGGGAGGGAGCCATAATTACAATGAG. As protein: CSVGLAGGSHNYNE. The whole CDR3 protein is CSVGLAGGSHNYNEQFF.

This clone was observed at least ten times. The read falls 3 residues short of the CDR3 end, and the missing part is taken from the germline J gene. The rearrangement links TRBV5-1 to TRBJ2-5, with 11 bases fitting TRBD2. The CDR3 runs to 16 residues. Germline assignment: CDR1 SGHRS and CDR2 YFSETQ. Losses at the gene ends were 1 base for V and 6 bases for J; bases not matched to a gene: 8. CDR3 DNA, as far as it was read: TGCGCCAGCAGCTTGACTAGCGGGAGTATCATGAAGACC. Its protein product is CASSLTSGSIMKT. The whole CDR3 sequence is CASSLTSGSIMKTQYF.

This clone was counted ten times or more. Read sequence stops 3 residues before the CDR3 end, and the germline J gene provides the missing end. V gene TRBV5-6 combines with J gene TRBJ1-2, with 8 bases aligning to TRBD1. The CDR3 has 14 residues. The V gene end was trimmed by 4 bases and the J gene end by 5 bases; junction bases not matched to a gene: 7. CDR1 is SGHDT and CDR2 is YYEEEE in the germline V gene. CDR3 DNA (partial): TGTGCCAGCAGCGCGCAGGGGGCTGGATATGGC. It specifies CASSAQGAGYG. The whole CDR3 region reads CASSAQGAGYGYTF. Variable domain in full (rest from reference TRBV5-6 and TRBJ1-2): DAGVTQSPTHLIKTRGQQVTLRCSPKSGHDTVSWYQQALGQGPQFIFQYYEEEERQRGNFPDRFSGHQFPNYSSELNVNALLLGDSALYLCASSAQGAGYGYTFGSGTRLTVV.

This clone was seen many times. Coverage ceases 3 residues before the CDR3 finishes, and the germline J gene fills in the end. V gene TRBV7-9 combines with J gene TRBJ1-1; 7 positions match TRBD1. Per germline, CDR1 SEHNR and CDR2 FQNEAQ (reference sequence). V lost 6 bases and J lost 0; bases outside the gene matches: 7. The CDR3 totals 15 residues. CDR3 residues: CASRRPGTVNTEAFF. The DNA read from the CDR3 is TGTGCCAGCAGACGACCCGGGACAGTGAACACTGAA.

This clone was recorded at least ten times. The CDR3 extends 3 residues past the end of the read, so its final part is completed from the germline J gene. This sequence joins TRBV20-1 and TRBJ2-4; D is tentatively TRBD1 or TRBD2 (7 bases each). The CDR3 is made up of 16 amino acids. V was shortened by 4 bases and J by 0 bases, with 16 bases between the two germline ends. Germline values: CDR1 DFQATT, CDR2 SNEGSKA (reference sequence). The CDR3 bases that were read are TGCAGTGCTACCATCCAGGGGGAGGGAGCCAAAAACATT. Translating it yields CSATIQGEGAKNI. The entire CDR3 sequence reads CSATIQGEGAKNIQYF.

This clone was detected ten times or more. The sequenced fragment ends 3 residues before the CDR3 boundary, so the rest is inferred from the germline J gene. The V gene is TRBV18, the J gene TRBJ2-1, with D possibly TRBD2 on 6 matching bases. The length of the CDR3 is 15 residues. Germline lookup yields CDR1 KGHSH and CDR2 LQKENI. The V end was cut by 3 bases, the J end by 3 bases, with 12 bases between. The sequenced part of the CDR3 DNA is TGTGCCAGCTCACCCATGGGGACTTTCTACAATGAG. Translation: CASSPMGTFYNE. The entire CDR3 protein is CASSPMGTFYNEQFF.

This clone was picked up many times. Read sequence stops 3 residues before the CDR3 end, and the germline J gene provides the missing end. This sequence joins TRBV28 and TRBJ2-3; TRBD2 matches at 7 bases. Germline lookup yields CDR1 MDHEN and CDR2 SYDVKM. This CDR3 is built from 14 residues. J lost 5 bases, V lost 2 bases, and 4 bases had no gene match. The CDR3 DNA, read in part, is TGTGCCAGCAGTTTAGCGGGAGCGGTAGATACG. This gives the protein CASSLAGAVDT. The full CDR3 protein is CASSLAGAVDTQYF.